These 10 T cell receptor beta chains came from one sample sequenced in a study of CD8+ T cells in alopecia areata. Once RNA had been extracted, it was reverse transcribed into cDNA to act as the sequencing template. TCRdb's table, derived via immunoSEQ multiplex PCR, lists solely in-frame clones and lacks some. The sample records about 150,000 clones, roughly 60% being singletons. The source material was CD8+ T cells sorted from blood. Receptors were obtained from a human donor in good health.

CDR3 loop: CASSWVLEQFF. The CDR3 DNA follows: TGCGCCAGCAGCTGGGTTTTAGAGCAGTTCTTC. The chain has TRBV5-1 and TRBJ2-1, with D unresolved. Trimming took off 3 bases at V and 10 bases at J, with 8 bases between the two ends. This CDR3 has 11 amino acids. Germline CDR1 and CDR2: SGHRS and YFSETQ.

In this sample, this clone turned up a few times. V is TRBV29-1 and J is TRBJ2-2, with D uncertain. CDR3 length equals 15 residues. In germline, CDR1 is SQVTM, CDR2 ANQGSEA. Trimming shortened V by 1 base and J by 5 bases, and 14 bases separated the two germline ends. DNA for the CDR3: TGCAGCGTTGAAGTACGGTCGGCGGCTACCGGGGAGCTGTTTTTT. This sequence encodes CSVEVRSAATGELFF.

J is TRBJ1-1 and V is TRBV30, with D maybe TRBD1 (5 bases). This CDR3 has 14 residues. The V and J ends lost 0 bases and 0 bases respectively, with 8 bases between them. Germline assignment: CDR1 GTSNPN and CDR2 SVGIG (reference sequence). Here the CDR3 reads CAWSVDSMNTEAFF. The DNA for the CDR3 is TGTGCCTGGAGTGTAGACAGCATGAACACTGAAGCTTTCTTT. The full variable domain, rest sourced from reference TRBV30 and TRBJ1-1, is SQTIHQWPATLVQPVGSPLSLECTVEGTSNPNLYWYRQAAGRGLQLLFYSVGIGQISSEVPQNLSASRPQDRQFILSSKKLLLSDSGFYLCAWSVDSMNTEAFFGQGTRLTVV.

This chain uses TRBV29-1 with TRBJ2-1, with 10 bases fitting TRBD2. The CDR3 is made up of 15 amino acids. Germline loops: CDR1 SQVTM, CDR2 ANQGSEA. J lost 4 bases, V lost 1 base, and 4 bases had no gene match. CDR3 in amino acids: CSVEGTSGPYNEQFF. The CDR3 nucleotides read TGCAGCGTTGAAGGGACTAGCGGCCCTTACAATGAGCAGTTCTTC.

This clone was detected only a few times. The chain joins TRBV4-1 to TRBJ1-2; D is possibly TRBD1 (5 bases). V lost 3 bases, J lost 4 bases, and 15 bases lay in between. Germline V gene data show CDR1 as MGHRA and CDR2 as YSYEKL. The CDR3 runs to 15 residues. CDR3: CASSQEQVFSYGYTF. The CDR3 DNA is TGCGCCAGCAGCCAGGAACAGGTGTTTAGCTATGGCTACACCTTC.

CDR3 nucleotide sequence: TGTGCCAGCAGCGTCAGGTTATACAATGAGCAGTTCTTC. Its protein is CASSVRLYNEQFF. J is TRBJ2-1 and V is TRBV9, with D hard to call. CDR3 length: 13 amino acids. V was trimmed by 2 bases and J by 4 bases, leaving 7 bases between them. Germline CDR1 SGDLS, CDR2 YYNGEE.

This clone has a handful of counts. The chain carries TRBV6-5 and TRBJ2-1; D uncertain. The CDR3 has 13 residues. Trimming shortened V by 5 bases and J by 1 base, and 6 bases separated the two germline ends. Germline-derived CDR1 and CDR2 are MNHEY and SVGAGI. The CDR3 region has the DNA TGTGCCAGCAGTCTCAATTCCTACAATGAGCAGTTCTTC. Its translation is CASSLNSYNEQFF.

This clone was observed a handful of times. The chain combines TRBV13 with TRBJ1-2; the D is unclear. This CDR3 contains 14 residues. Trimming removed 0 bases from V and 2 bases from J, with 7 bases in between. Germline CDR1 and CDR2: PRHDT and FYEKMQ (reference sequence). CDR3: CASSLGRLNYGYTF. The CDR3 DNA reads TGTGCCAGCAGCTTAGGACGGTTGAACTATGGCTACACCTTC.

The chain is built from TRBV13 and TRBJ2-7; D remains unclear. This CDR3 is 13 amino acids long. Germline V gene sequence: CDR1 PRHDT, CDR2 FYEKMQ (reference sequence). V gave up 6 bases and J gave up 2 bases, with 11 bases separating them. CDR3 sequence (DNA): TGTGCCAGCAGGCCCGTCGACGCCTACGAGCAGTACTTC. Amino acid sequence: CASRPVDAYEQYF.

The rearrangement joins TRBV27 to TRBJ2-7, with D possibly being TRBD1 (5 bases). The CDR3 runs 15 residues. V lost 2 bases and J lost 2, with 13 bases in between. Germline loops: CDR1 MNHEY, CDR2 SMNVEV (reference sequence). DNA of the CDR3: TGTGCCAGCAGTTTACGACAGTCAAGACCCTACGAGCAGTACTTC. Amino acid sequence: CASSLRQSRPYEQYF.